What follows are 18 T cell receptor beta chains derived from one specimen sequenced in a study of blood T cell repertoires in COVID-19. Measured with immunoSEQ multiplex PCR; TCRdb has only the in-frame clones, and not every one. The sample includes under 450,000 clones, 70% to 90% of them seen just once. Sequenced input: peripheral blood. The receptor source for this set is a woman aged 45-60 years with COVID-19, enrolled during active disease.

The CDR3 region has the DNA TGTGCCAGCACAGGTGGCAGGGGTAACTACAATGAGCAGTTCTTC. Translation: CASTGGRGNYNEQFF. V gene TRBV27 combines with J gene TRBJ2-1, with D perhaps matching TRBD1 (6 bases). Trimming took 7 bases from V and 3 from J, leaving 16 bases between them. Germline assignment: CDR1 MNHEY and CDR2 SMNVEV (reference sequence). This CDR3 contains 15 residues.

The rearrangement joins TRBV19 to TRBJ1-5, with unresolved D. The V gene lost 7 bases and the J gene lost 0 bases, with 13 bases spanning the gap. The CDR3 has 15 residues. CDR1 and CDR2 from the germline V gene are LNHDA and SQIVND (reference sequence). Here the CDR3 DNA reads TGTGCCAGTACCCCTACGCGGGTTAGCAATCAGCCCCAGCATTTT. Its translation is CASTPTRVSNQPQHF.

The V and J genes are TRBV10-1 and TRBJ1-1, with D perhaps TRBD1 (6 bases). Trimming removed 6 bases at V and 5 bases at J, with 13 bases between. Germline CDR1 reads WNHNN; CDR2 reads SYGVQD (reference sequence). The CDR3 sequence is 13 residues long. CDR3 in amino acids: CASRGQSGTEAFF. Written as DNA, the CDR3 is TGCGCCAGCAGAGGACAGTCGGGGACTGAAGCTTTCTTT.

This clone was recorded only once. As DNA, the CDR3 is TGTGCCAGCCGGGACAGGGTCTACGAGCAGTACTTC. It yields the protein CASRDRVYEQYF. The gene calls are TRBV10-3 and TRBJ2-7, with 9 bases that match TRBD1. Germline V lookup: CDR1 ENHRY, CDR2 SYGVKD. V shed 10 bases and J 3 bases; nucleotides not matched to a gene: 4. The CDR3 length is 12 residues.

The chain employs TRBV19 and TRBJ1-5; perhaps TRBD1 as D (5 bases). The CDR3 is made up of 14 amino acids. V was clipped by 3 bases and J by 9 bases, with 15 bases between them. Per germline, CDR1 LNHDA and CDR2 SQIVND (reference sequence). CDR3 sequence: CASSILDNSGPQHF. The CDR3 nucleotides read TGTGCCAGTAGTATCCTGGACAACTCAGGGCCCCAGCATTTT.

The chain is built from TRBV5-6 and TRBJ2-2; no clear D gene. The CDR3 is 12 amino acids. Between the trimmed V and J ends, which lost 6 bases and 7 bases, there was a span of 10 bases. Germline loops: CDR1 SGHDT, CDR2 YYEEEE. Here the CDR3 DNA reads TGTGCCAGCATAGCTACCGACGGGGAGCTGTTTTTT. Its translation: CASIATDGELFF.

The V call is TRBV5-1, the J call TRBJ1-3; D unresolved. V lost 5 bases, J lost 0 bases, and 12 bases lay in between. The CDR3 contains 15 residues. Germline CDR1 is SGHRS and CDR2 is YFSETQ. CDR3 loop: CASRQALNSGNTIYF. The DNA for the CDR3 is TGCGCCAGCAGGCAGGCCCTAAACTCTGGAAACACCATATATTTT.

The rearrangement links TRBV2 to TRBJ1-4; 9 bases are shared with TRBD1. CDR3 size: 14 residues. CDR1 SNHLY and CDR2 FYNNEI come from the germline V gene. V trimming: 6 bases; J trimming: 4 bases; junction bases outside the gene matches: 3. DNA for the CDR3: TGTGCCAGCAGGCCGGGACAGGGTAATGAAAAACTGTTTTTT. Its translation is CASRPGQGNEKLFF. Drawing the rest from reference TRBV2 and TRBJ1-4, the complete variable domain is EPEVTQTPSHQVTQMGQEVILRCVPISNHLYFYWYRQILGQKVEFLVSFYNNEISEKSEIFDDQFSVERPDGSNFTLKIRSTKLEDSAMYFCASRPGQGNEKLFFGSGTQLSVL.

The CDR3 loop reads CASSFRGTETEAFF. The CDR3 coding sequence is TGTGCCAGCAGCTTTCGGGGTACCGAGACTGAAGCTTTCTTT. The V call is TRBV11-2, the J call TRBJ1-1; D not resolved. The V and J ends lost 3 bases and 5 bases respectively, with 13 bases between them. The germline V gene encodes CDR1 SGHAT and CDR2 FQNNGV. The CDR3 totals 14 residues.

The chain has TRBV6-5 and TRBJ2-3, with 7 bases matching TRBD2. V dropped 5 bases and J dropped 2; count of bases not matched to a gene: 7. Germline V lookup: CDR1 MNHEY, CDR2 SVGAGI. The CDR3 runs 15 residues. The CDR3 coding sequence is TGTGCCAGCAGTATACGGGGGGTTTACACAGATACGCAGTATTTT. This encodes CASSIRGVYTDTQYF.

As DNA, the CDR3 is TGTGCCAGCAGACGAACAGGGGACTATGGCTACACCTTC. Translation: CASRRTGDYGYTF. The V gene is TRBV27, the J gene TRBJ1-2, with 7 positions matching TRBD1. Germline lookup yields CDR1 MNHEY and CDR2 SMNVEV (reference sequence). The CDR3 contains 13 residues. V dropped 6 bases and J dropped 3; count of bases not matched to a gene: 4.

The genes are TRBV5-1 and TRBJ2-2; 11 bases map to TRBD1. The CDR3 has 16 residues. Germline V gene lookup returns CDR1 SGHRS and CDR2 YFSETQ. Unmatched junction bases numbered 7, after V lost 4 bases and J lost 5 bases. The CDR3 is CASSPRTGGSTGELFF. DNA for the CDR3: TGCGCCAGCAGCCCTAGGACAGGGGGCTCGACCGGGGAGCTGTTTTTT.

The CDR3 nucleotides are TGTGCCAGCAGTCTTTTCAGTGTCGGGAGAAATGAGCAGTTCTTC. Its translation: CASSLFSVGRNEQFF. The genes are TRBV6-5 and TRBJ2-1; a possible D gene is TRBD2 (6 bases). The CDR3 sequence is 15 residues long. V lost 5 bases and J lost 7, with 18 bases in between. From germline, CDR1 is MNHEY and CDR2 SVGAGI.

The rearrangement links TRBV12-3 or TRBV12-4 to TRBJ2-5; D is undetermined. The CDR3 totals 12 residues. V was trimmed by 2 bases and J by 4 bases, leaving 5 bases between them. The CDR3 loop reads CASSLSGETQYF. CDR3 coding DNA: TGTGCCAGCAGTTTATCCGGAGAGACCCAGTACTTC.

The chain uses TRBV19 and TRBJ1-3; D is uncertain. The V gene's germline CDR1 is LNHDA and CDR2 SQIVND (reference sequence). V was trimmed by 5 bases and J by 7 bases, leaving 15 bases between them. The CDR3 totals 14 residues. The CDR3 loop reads CASSPTGALNTIYF. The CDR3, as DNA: TGTGCCAGTAGTCCCACGGGAGCTCTCAACACCATATATTTT.

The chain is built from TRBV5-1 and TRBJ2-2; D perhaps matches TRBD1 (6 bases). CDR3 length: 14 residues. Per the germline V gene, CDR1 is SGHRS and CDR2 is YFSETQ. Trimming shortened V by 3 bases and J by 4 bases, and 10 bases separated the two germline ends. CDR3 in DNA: TGCGCCAGCAGCTCGGACAGCCTCACCGGGGAGCTGTTTTTT. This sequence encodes CASSSDSLTGELFF.

Here the CDR3 DNA reads TGTGCCAGCAGCTTGACAATTTTAACAGGGGGGTACGAGCAGTACTTC. It yields the protein CASSLTILTGGYEQYF. The chain uses TRBV11-2 and TRBJ2-7; 8 bases fit TRBD1. V lost 3 bases to trimming and J lost 4 bases; unmatched junction nucleotides: 11. The CDR3 covers 16 residues. Germline V gene sequence: CDR1 SGHAT, CDR2 FQNNGV.

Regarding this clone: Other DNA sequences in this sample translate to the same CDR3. The DNA of the CDR3 is TGTGCCTGGAGTGGTGGCAACTATGGCTACACCTTC. It translates to CAWSGGNYGYTF. The chain employs TRBV30 and TRBJ1-2, with D uncertain. This CDR3 has 12 residues. V was trimmed by 1 base and J by 2 bases, leaving 5 bases between them. The germline V gene encodes CDR1 GTSNPN and CDR2 SVGIG (reference sequence). Full variable domain (outside the CDR3, taken from reference TRBV30 and TRBJ1-2): SQTIHQWPATLVQPVGSPLSLECTVEGTSNPNLYWYRQAAGRGLQLLFYSVGIGQISSEVPQNLSASRPQDRQFILSSKKLLLSDSGFYLCAWSGGNYGYTFGSGTRLTVV.